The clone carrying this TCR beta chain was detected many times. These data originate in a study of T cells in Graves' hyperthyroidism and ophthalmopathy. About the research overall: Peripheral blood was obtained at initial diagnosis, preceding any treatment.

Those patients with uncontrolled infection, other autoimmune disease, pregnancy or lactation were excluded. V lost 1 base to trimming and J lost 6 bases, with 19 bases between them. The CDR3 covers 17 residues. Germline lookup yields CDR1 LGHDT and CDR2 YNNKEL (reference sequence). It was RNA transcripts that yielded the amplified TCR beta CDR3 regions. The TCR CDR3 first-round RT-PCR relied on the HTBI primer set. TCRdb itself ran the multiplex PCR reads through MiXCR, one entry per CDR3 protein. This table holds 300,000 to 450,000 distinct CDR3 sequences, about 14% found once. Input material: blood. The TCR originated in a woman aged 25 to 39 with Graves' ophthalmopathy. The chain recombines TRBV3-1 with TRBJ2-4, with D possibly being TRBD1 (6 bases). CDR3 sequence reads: CASSQGLVGTQGNIQYF. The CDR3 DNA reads TGTGCCAGCAGCCAAGGCTTGGTCGGGACACAGGGAAACATTCAGTACTTC.